This T cell receptor (beta chain) derives from a study of T cells after yellow fever vaccination. Study-level background: Fractions of limited cellularity were prepared by means of SMART-Seq v4 Ultra Low Input.

V was clipped by 3 bases and J by 0 bases; unmatched bases: 2. In germline, CDR1 is SQVTM, CDR2 ANQGSEA. This CDR3 is built from 13 residues. In making TCR cDNA, 5'RACE template switching added a universal primer site and UMIs to it. TCRdb recomputed calls from the 5' RACE reads with MiXCR, one row per CDR3 protein. The sample consists of 150,000 to 200,000 distinct CDR3 sequences, approximately 6.2% of them appearing once. This receptor was identified in a man younger than 30 who received the YFV17D yellow fever vaccine. The V gene is TRBV29-1, the J gene TRBJ2-7; 7 nucleotides line up with TRBD1. Material: CD4+ T cells sorted from PBMCs, obtained on the day of the first yellow fever vaccination. The CDR3 spells CSVDRQGSYEQYF. DNA for the CDR3: TGCAGCGTTGATAGACAGGGCTCCTACGAGCAGTACTTC.